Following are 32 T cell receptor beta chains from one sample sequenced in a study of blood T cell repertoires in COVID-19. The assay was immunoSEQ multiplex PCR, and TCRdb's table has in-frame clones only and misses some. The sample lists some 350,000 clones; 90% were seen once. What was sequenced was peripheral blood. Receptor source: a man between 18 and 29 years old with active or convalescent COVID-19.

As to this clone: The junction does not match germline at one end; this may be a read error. CDR3 nucleotides: TGTGCCAGCATCAATGGGCGGGGGGCGAACAGGGGCCAAGGGCCGGACGCCTTC. Translation gives CASINGRGANRGQGPDAF. This sequence joins TRBV11-3 and TRBJ1-2, with 7 bases lining up with TRBD1. The CDR3 has 18 residues. Looked up from germline, CDR1 is SGHNT and CDR2 is YENEEA.

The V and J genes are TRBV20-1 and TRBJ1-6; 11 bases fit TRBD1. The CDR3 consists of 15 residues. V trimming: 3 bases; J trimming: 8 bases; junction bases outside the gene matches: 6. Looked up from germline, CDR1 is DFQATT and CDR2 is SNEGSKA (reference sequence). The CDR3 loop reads CSASPGTGGDSPLHF. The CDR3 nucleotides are TGCAGTGCTAGTCCCGGGACAGGGGGGGATTCACCCCTCCACTTT.

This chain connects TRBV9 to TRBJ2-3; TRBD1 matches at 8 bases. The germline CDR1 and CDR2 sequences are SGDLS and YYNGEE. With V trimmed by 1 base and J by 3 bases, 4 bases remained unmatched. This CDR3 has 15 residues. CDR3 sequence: CASSVQGAGTDTQYF. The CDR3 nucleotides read TGTGCCAGCAGCGTACAGGGGGCGGGTACAGATACGCAGTATTTT.

CDR3 nucleotide sequence: TGTGCCACCAGTGATTGGCGGTCAGTCGGCTACACCTTC. Translating gives CATSDWRSVGYTF. The V gene is TRBV24-1, the J gene TRBJ1-2; D remains unclear. Trimming took off 2 bases at V and 8 bases at J, with 11 bases between the two ends. Germline V gene data show CDR1 as KGHDR and CDR2 as SFDVKD. This CDR3 has 13 residues.

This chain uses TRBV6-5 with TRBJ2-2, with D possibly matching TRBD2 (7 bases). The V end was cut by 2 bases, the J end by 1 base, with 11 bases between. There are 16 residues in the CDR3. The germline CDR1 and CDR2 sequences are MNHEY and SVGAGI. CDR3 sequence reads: CASSYAGAWNTGELFF. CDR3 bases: TGTGCCAGCAGTTACGCGGGGGCGTGGAACACCGGGGAGCTGTTTTTT.

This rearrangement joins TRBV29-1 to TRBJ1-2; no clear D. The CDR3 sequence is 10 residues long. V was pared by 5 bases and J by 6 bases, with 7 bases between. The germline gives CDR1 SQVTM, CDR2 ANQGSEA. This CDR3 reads CSVSGNGYTF. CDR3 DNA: TGCAGCGTTTCCGGGAATGGCTACACCTTC.

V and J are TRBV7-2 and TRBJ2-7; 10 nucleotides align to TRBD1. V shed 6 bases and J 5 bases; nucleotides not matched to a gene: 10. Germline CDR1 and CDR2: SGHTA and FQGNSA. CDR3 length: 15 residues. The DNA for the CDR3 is TGTGCCAGCAGACGACCGGGACAGGGGTATAACGAGCAGTACTTC. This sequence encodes CASRRPGQGYNEQYF.

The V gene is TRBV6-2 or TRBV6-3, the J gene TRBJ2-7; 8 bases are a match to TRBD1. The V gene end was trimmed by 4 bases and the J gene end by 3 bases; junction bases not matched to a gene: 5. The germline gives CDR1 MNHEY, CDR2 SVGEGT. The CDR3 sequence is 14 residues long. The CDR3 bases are TGTGCCAGCAGTTCCGGGACAGGCCTCTACGAGCAGTACTTC. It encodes CASSSGTGLYEQYF.

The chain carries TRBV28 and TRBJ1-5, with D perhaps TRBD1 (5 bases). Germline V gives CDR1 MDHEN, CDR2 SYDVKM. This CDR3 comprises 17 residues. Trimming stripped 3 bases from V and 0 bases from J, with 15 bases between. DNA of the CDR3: TGTGCCAGCAGTTTGGTCGAACAGGCGTATAGCAATCAGCCCCAGCATTTT. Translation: CASSLVEQAYSNQPQHF.

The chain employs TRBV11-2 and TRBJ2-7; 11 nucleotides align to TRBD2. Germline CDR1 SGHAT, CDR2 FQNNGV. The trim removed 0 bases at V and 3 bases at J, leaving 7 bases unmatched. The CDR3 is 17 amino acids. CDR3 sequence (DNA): TGTGCCAGCAGCTTAGATCAGGGACTAGCGGAATACTACGAGCAGTACTTC. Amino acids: CASSLDQGLAEYYEQYF. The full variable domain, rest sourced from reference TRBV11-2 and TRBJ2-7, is EAGVAQSPRYKIIEKRQSVAFWCNPISGHATLYWYQQILGQGPKLLIQFQNNGVVDDSQLPKDRFSAERLKGVDSTLKIQPAKLEDSAVYLCASSLDQGLAEYYEQYFGPGTRLTVT.

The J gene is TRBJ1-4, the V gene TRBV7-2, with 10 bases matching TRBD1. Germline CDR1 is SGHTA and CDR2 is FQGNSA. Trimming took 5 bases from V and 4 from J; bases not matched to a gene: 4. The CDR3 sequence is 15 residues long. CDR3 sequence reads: CASSLGTGVNEKLFF. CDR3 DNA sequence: TGTGCCAGCAGCCTCGGGACAGGGGTTAATGAAAAACTGTTTTTT.

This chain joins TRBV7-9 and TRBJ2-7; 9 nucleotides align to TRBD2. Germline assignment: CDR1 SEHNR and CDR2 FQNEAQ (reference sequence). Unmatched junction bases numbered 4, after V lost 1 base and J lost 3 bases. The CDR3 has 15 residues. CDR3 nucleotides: TGTGCCAGCAGCTTAGGACTAGCGGACGACTACGAGCAGTACTTC. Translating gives CASSLGLADDYEQYF.

CDR3 sequence: CASSTGWVETQYF. The CDR3 DNA is TGTGCCAGTAGTACAGGGTGGGTTGAGACCCAGTACTTC. The chain links TRBV19 to TRBJ2-5; TRBD1 is a possible D gene (5 bases). Germline V gene lookup returns CDR1 LNHDA and CDR2 SQIVND (reference sequence). CDR3 length: 13 residues. Trimming pared 4 bases from V and 5 bases from J, leaving 11 bases between.

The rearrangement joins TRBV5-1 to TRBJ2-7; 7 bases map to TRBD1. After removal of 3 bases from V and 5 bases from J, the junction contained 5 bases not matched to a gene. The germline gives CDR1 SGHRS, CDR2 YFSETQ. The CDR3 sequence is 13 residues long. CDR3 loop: CASSWGTANEQYF. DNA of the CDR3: TGCGCCAGCAGCTGGGGGACAGCCAACGAGCAGTACTTC.

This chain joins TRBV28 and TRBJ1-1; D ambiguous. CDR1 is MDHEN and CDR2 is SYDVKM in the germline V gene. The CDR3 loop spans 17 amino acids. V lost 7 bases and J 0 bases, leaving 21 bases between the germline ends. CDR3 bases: TGTGCCAGCATTCCCCGGTTGGGCAGGACTTTGAACACTGAAGCTTTCTTT. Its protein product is CASIPRLGRTLNTEAFF.

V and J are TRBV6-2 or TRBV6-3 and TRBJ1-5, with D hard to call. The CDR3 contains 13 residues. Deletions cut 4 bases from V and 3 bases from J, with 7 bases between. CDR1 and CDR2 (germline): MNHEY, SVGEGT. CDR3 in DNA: TGTGCCAGCAGTTGGCCATACAATCAGCCCCAGCATTTT. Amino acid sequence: CASSWPYNQPQHF.

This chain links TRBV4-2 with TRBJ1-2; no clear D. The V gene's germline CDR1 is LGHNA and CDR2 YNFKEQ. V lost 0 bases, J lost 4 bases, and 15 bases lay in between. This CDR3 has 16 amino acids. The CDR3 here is CASSQEGAAGGYGYTF. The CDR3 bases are TGTGCCAGCAGCCAAGAAGGCGCAGCAGGAGGCTATGGCTACACCTTC.

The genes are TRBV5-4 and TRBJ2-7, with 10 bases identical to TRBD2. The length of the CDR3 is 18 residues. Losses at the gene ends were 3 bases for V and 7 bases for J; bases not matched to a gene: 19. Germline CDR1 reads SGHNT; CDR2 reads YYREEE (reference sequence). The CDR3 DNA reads TGTGCCAGCAGCTCGGAACTAGCGGGAACTTTCGGGAGTTTGGAGCAGTACTTC. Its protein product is CASSSELAGTFGSLEQYF. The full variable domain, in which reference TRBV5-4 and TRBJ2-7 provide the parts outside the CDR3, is ETGVTQSPTHLIKTRGQQVTLRCSSQSGHNTVSWYQQALGQGPQFIFQYYREEENGRGNFPPRFSGLQFPNYSSELNVNALELDDSALYLCASSSELAGTFGSLEQYFGPGTRLTVT.

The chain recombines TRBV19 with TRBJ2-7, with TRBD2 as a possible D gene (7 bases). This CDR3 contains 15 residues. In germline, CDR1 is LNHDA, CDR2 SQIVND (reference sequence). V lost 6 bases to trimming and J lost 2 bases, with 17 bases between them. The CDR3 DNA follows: TGTGCCAGTAGGCTAAGGGGGAGGGGAACCTACGAGCAGTACTTC. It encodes CASRLRGRGTYEQYF. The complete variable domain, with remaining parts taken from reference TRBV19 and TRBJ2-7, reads DGGITQSPKYLFRKEGQNVTLSCEQNLNHDAMYWYRQDPGQGLRLIYYSQIVNDFQKGDIAEGYSVSREKKESFPLTVTSAQKNPTAFYLCASRLRGRGTYEQYFGPGTRLTVT.

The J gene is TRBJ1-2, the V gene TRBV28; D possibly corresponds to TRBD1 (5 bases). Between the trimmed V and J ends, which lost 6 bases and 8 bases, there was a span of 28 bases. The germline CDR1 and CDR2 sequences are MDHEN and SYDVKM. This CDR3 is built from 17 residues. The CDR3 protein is CASSPIVGRGMGVGYTF. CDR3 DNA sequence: TGTGCCAGCAGCCCGATTGTGGGGAGGGGTATGGGTGTAGGCTACACCTTC.

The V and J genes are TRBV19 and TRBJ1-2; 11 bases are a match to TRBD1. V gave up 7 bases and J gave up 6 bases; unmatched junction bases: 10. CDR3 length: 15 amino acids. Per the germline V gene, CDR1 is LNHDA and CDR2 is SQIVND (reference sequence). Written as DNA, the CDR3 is TGTGCCAGTACCCCGGTTCGGACAGGGGGCCATGGCTACACCTTC. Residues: CASTPVRTGGHGYTF.

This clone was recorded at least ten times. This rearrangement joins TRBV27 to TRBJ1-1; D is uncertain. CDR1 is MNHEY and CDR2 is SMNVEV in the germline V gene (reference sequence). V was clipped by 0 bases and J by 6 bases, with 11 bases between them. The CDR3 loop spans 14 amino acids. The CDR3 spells CASSLSPNYPEAFF. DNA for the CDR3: TGTGCCAGCAGTTTATCGCCCAACTACCCTGAAGCTTTCTTT.

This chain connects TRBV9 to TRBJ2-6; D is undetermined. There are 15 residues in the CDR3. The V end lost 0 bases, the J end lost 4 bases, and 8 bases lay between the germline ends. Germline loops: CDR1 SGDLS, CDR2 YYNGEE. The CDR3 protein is CASSVVEAGANVLTF. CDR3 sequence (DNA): TGTGCCAGCAGCGTAGTAGAGGCCGGGGCCAACGTCCTGACTTTC. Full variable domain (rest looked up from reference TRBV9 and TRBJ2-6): DSGVTQTPKHLITATGQRVTLRCSPRSGDLSVYWYQQSLDQGLQFLIQYYNGEERAKGNILERFSAQQFPDLHSELNLSSLELGDSALYFCASSVVEAGANVLTFGAGSRLTVL.

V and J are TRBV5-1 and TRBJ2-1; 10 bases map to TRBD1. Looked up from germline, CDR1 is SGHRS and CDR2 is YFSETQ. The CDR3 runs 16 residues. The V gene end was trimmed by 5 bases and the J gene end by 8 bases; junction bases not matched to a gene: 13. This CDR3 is CASSYTGTGELDEQFF. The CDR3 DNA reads TGCGCCAGCAGTTATACCGGGACAGGGGAATTGGATGAGCAGTTCTTC. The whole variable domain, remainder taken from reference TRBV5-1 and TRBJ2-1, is KAGVTQTPRYLIKTRGQQVTLSCSPISGHRSVSWYQQTPGQGLQFLFEYFSETQRNKGNFPGRFSGRQFSNSRSEMNVSTLELGDSALYLCASSYTGTGELDEQFFGPGTRLTVL.

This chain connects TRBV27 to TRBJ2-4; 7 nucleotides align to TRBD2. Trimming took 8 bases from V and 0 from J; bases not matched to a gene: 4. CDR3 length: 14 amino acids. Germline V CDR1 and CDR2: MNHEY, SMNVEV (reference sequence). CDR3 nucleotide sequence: TGTGCCAGCGGAAGCGGGGCAGCCAAAAACATTCAGTACTTC. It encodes CASGSGAAKNIQYF.

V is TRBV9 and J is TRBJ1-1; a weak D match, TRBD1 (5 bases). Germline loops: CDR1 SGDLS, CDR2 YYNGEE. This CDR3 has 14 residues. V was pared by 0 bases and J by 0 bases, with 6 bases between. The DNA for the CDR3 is TGTGCCAGCAGCGTAGGGGACTTGAACACTGAAGCTTTCTTT. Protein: CASSVGDLNTEAFF. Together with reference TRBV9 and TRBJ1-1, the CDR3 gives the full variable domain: DSGVTQTPKHLITATGQRVTLRCSPRSGDLSVYWYQQSLDQGLQFLIQYYNGEERAKGNILERFSAQQFPDLHSELNLSSLELGDSALYFCASSVGDLNTEAFFGQGTRLTVV.

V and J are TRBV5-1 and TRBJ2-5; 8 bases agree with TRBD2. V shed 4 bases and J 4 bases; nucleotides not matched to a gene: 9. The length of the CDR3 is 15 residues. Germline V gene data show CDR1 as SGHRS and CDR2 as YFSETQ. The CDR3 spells CASSRAGGGSETQYF. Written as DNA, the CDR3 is TGCGCCAGCAGCAGGGCGGGAGGAGGGTCAGAGACCCAGTACTTC.

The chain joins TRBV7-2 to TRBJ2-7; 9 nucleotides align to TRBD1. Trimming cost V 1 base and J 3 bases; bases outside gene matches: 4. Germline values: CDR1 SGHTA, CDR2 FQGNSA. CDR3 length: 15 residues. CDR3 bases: TGTGCCAGCAGCTTAGGGACAGGGGTTTTCTACGAGCAGTACTTC. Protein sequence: CASSLGTGVFYEQYF. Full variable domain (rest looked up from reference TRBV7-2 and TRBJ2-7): GAGVSQSPSNKVTEKGKDVELRCDPISGHTALYWYRQSLGQGLEFLIYFQGNSAPDKSGLPSDRFSAERTGGSVSTLTIQRTQQEDSAVYLCASSLGTGVFYEQYFGPGTRLTVT.

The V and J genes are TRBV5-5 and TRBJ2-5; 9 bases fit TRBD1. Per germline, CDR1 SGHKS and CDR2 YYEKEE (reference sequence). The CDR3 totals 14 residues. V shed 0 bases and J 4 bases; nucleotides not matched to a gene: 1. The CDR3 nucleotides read TGTGCCAGCAGCTTGGACAGGGGGCGAGAGACCCAGTACTTC. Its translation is CASSLDRGRETQYF.

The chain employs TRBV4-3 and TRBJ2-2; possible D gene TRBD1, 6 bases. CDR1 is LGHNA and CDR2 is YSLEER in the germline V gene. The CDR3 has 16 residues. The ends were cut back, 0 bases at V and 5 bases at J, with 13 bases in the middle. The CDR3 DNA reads TGCGCCAGCAGCCAAGATCCCCGGACAGCAACCGGGGAGCTGTTTTTT. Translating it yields CASSQDPRTATGELFF.

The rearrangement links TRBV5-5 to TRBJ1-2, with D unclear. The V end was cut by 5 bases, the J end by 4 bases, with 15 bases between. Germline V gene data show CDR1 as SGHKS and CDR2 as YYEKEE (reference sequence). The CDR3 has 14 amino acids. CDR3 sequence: CASRTGFLPYGYTF. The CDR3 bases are TGTGCCAGCAGGACGGGGTTCCTCCCCTATGGCTACACCTTC.

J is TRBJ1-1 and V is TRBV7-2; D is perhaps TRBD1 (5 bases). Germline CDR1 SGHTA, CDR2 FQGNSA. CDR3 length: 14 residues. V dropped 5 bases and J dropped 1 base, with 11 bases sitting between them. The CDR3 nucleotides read TGTGCCAGCAGCCGCCTGGGGGGGAACACTGAAGCTTTCTTT. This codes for CASSRLGGNTEAFF.